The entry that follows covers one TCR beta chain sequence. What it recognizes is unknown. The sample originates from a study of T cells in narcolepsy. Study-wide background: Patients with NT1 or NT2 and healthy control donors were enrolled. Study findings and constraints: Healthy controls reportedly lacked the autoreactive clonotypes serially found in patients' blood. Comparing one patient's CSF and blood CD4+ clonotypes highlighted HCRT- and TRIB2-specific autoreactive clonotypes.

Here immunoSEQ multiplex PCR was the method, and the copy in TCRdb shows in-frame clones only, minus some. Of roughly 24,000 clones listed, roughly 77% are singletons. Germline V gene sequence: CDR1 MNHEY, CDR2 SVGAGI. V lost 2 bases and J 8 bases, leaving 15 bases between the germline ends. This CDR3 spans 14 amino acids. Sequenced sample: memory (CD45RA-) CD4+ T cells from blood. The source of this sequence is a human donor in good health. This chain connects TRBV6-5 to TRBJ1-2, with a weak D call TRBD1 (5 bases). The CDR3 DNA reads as TGTGCCAGCAGTTACGTTGGACCAGGGAGAGGCTACACCTTC. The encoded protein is CASSYVGPGRGYTF.